This T cell receptor beta chain was profiled in a study of metastatic and nonmetastatic thyroid tumors. The V segment lost 4 bases and the J segment 2 bases; nucleotides outside the gene matches: 10. Germline CDR1 is DFQATT and CDR2 is SNEGSKA (reference sequence). The CDR3 has 18 amino acids. Treatment of any kind had been given to no patient before thyroid surgery. TCRdb re-called clones from the PCR reads using MiXCR. Among about 39,000 clones listed, approximately 20% were seen once. This clonotype was obtained from a female donor with papillary thyroid cancer or a benign thyroid nodule (not recorded which). Some clones in this sample may be carry-over from other donors' samples. This chain joins TRBV20-1 and TRBJ2-1, with TRBD2 matching 14 bases. Sequenced input: blood. In nucleotides, the CDR3 is TGCAGTGCTACGCGACTAGCGGGAGGGCCGAGAACCTACAATGAGCAGTTCTTC. This translates into CSATRLAGGPRTYNEQFF.